Below are 8 T cell receptor beta chains sequenced from a single sample in a study of T cell changes during pregnancy in multiple sclerosis (dated by TCRdb to the late 2010s). Receptor amplification or capture employed the immunoSEQ multiplex PCR assay. Entries here come from immuneACCESS through TCRdb and include only in-frame sequences with V and J called. Some clones fail to appear in such tables; in the studies checked, an unresolved V gene covers under half of the shortfall, and the cause of the remainder is unknown. This sample holds tens of thousands of clones; more than 80% were observed only once. 1% to 1.5% of the sample rests with the top ten. The sample was peripheral blood, taken in the third trimester of pregnancy. Receptor source: a female donor with multiple sclerosis, enrolled in a pregnancy study.

This chain uses TRBV27 with TRBJ2-4; 9 positions agree with TRBD1. Germline-derived CDR1 and CDR2 are MNHEY and SMNVEV (reference sequence). This CDR3 is built from 16 residues. V shed 3 bases and J 3 bases; nucleotides not matched to a gene: 6. CDR3: CASSLMTGGGKNIQYF. The DNA of the CDR3 is TGTGCCAGCAGTTTGATGACAGGGGGAGGCAAAAACATTCAGTACTTC.

The rearrangement joins TRBV19 to TRBJ2-2; 10 nucleotides agree with TRBD1. Germline assignment: CDR1 LNHDA and CDR2 SQIVND (reference sequence). The CDR3 runs to 15 residues. Unmatched junction bases numbered 1, after V lost 6 bases and J lost 0 bases. The DNA for the CDR3 is TGTGCCAGTAGAGGACAGGGGGCGAACACCGGGGAGCTGTTTTTT. It encodes CASRGQGANTGELFF.

The rearrangement joins TRBV4-1 to TRBJ2-1, with TRBD2 matching 9 bases. The V and J ends lost 3 bases and 0 bases, in that order; junction bases with no gene match: 3. The CDR3 spans 16 residues. Germline CDR1 reads MGHRA; CDR2 reads YSYEKL. CDR3 region: CASSHNSGGSYNEQFF. The CDR3 nucleotides read TGCGCCAGCAGCCATAATAGCGGGGGCTCCTACAATGAGCAGTTCTTC.

This chain uses TRBV10-3 with TRBJ2-5; D possibly corresponds to TRBD1 (6 bases). This CDR3 is 13 amino acids long. Between the trimmed V and J ends, which lost 10 bases and 3 bases, there was a span of 15 bases. CDR1 is ENHRY, CDR2 SYGVKD, per germline. CDR3 residues: CATTWAGEETQYF. CDR3 nucleotide sequence: TGTGCCACCACCTGGGCAGGGGAAGAGACCCAGTACTTC.

V is TRBV5-4 and J is TRBJ1-1; D call uncertain. This CDR3 is built from 14 residues. Deletions cut 1 base from V and 0 bases from J, with 7 bases between. Germline assignment: CDR1 SGHNT and CDR2 YYREEE (reference sequence). In DNA, the CDR3 is TGTGCCAGCAGCTTGACATCCCTGAACACTGAAGCTTTCTTT. This gives the protein CASSLTSLNTEAFF.

In this sample, this clone turned up once. V and J are TRBV2 and TRBJ2-5; D possibly corresponds to TRBD1 (6 bases). CDR3 length: 14 residues. V lost 6 bases and J lost 7, with 18 bases in between. Germline V lookup: CDR1 SNHLY, CDR2 FYNNEI. CDR3: CASSTGQWDGTQYF. The CDR3 DNA sequence: TGTGCCAGCAGCACAGGACAGTGGGACGGGACCCAGTACTTC.

This chain connects TRBV11-2 to TRBJ1-2; possible D gene TRBD1, 6 bases. Germline V CDR1 and CDR2: SGHAT, FQNNGV. Trimming took 4 bases from V and 5 from J, leaving 20 bases between them. The CDR3 runs 16 residues. The CDR3 loop is CASSYGQSQGSYGYTF. The DNA of the CDR3 is TGTGCCAGCAGCTACGGGCAGTCGCAGGGGTCTTATGGCTACACCTTC.

This clone was found once. V gene TRBV21-1 combines with J gene TRBJ2-5; TRBD1 is the table's D call, not checked against the DNA. TRBV21-1 has pseudogene status. The CDR3 totals 16 residues. The CDR3 spells CASSKDSGQGRETQYF. Written as DNA, the CDR3 is TGTGCCAGCAGCAAAGATTCGGGACAGGGGAGAGAGACCCAGTACTTC.